The clone carrying this T cell receptor beta chain was recorded a few times. Its target is not known. By quantitative 5'-RACE with molecular barcodes, the TCR beta libraries were made. TCRdb called the 5' RACE reads again in MiXCR, with one record for every CDR3 protein. Of about 360,000 distinct CDR3 sequences in the sample, approximately 22% are singletons; the top ten hold 10% to 15%. This sample was included in a study of CD8 T cells in ankylosing spondylitis. Study-level findings and limits: Reactive arthritis synovial fluid and blood were previously reported to contain some motif variants.

Deletions cut 5 bases from V and 2 bases from J, with 13 bases between. Germline CDR1 is SEHNR and CDR2 is FQNEAQ (reference sequence). This CDR3 contains 14 residues. This TCR was recovered from a male donor with ankylosing spondylitis or in good health (not recorded which). The chain uses TRBV7-9 and TRBJ2-7; D is possibly TRBD1 (5 bases). The specimen sequenced was blood, either unsorted or a sorted T cell fraction (not recorded which). CDR3 sequence: CASSPLDTTYEQYF. CDR3 nucleotides: TGTGCCAGCAGCCCTTTGGACACCACCTACGAGCAGTACTTC.